A single sample gave rise to the 27 T cell receptor beta chains below, sequenced in a study of T cell clonality in common variable immunodeficiency (dated by TCRdb to 2013 to 2016). Library preparation used the immunoSEQ multiplex PCR assay. Imported from immuneACCESS, the table was reduced by TCRdb to in-frame sequences with V and J called. These copies leave out some clones; in studies compared against another copy, an unresolved V gene accounts for under half, and the cause of the remainder is not known. The sample counts 75,000 to 85,000 clones, each observed more than once. The top ten clonotypes cover approximately 0.84% of the sample. What was sequenced was peripheral blood mononuclear cells. These receptors were obtained from a person aged 18 to 69 in good health.

This clone was picked up many times. The CDR3 extends 3 residues past the end of the read, so its final part is completed from the germline J gene. The rearrangement uses TRBV12-3 or TRBV12-4 and TRBJ2-1; 8 nucleotides line up with TRBD2. The J segment lost 0 bases and the V segment lost 8 bases, leaving 3 bases of the junction unmatched. The CDR3 has 14 amino acids. The sequenced part of the CDR3 DNA is TGTGCCAGCCGGGGGGGAAGCTCCTACAATGAG. As protein: CASRGGSSYNE. The CDR3 as a whole reads CASRGGSSYNEQFF.

This clone was counted at least ten times. The read falls 3 residues short of the CDR3 end, and the missing part is taken from the germline J gene. This chain uses TRBV7-2 with TRBJ2-5, with D unclear. CDR1 and CDR2 (germline): SGHTA, FQGNSA. The V and J ends lost 4 bases and 5 bases respectively, with 5 bases between them. There are 11 residues in the CDR3. CDR3 DNA (partial): TGTGCCAGCAGCTCCGGGGAGACC. It yields the protein CASSSGET. The entire CDR3 reads CASSSGETQYF.

This clone was picked up many times. The read finishes 3 residues shy of the CDR3 end, and the germline J gene is used to complete it. V is TRBV7-3 and J is TRBJ2-3, with D tentatively TRBD2 (5 bases). V was trimmed by 5 bases and J by 1 base, leaving 16 bases between them. The germline V gene has CDR1 SGHTA and CDR2 FQGTGA. The CDR3 totals 16 residues. The CDR3 DNA, read in part, is TGTGCCAGCAGCCCCAGGTGGCGGGCGGGCACAGATACG. It translates to CASSPRWRAGTDT. Given in full, the CDR3 is CASSPRWRAGTDTQYF. The entire variable domain, with the rest obtained from reference TRBV7-3 and TRBJ2-3, is as follows: GAGVSQTPSNKVTEKGKYVELRCDPISGHTALYWYRQSLGQGPEFLIYFQGTGAADDSGLPNDRFFAVRPEGSVSTLKIQRTERGDSAVYLCASSPRWRAGTDTQYFGPGTRLTVL.

The table lists this clone with many counts. The read ends 3 residues before the CDR3 terminus; that terminus is restored from the germline J gene. V usage is TRBV18 and J usage is TRBJ2-7; 9 nucleotides line up with TRBD1. This CDR3 region has 15 residues. Germline V CDR1 and CDR2: KGHSH, LQKENI. Trimming at V came to 4 bases and at J to 5 bases, leaving 9 bases not matched to a gene. The CDR3 loop is CASSLLQGQGDEQYF. CDR3 DNA (partial): TGTGCCAGCTCACTTCTGCAGGGACAGGGTGACGAG.

This clone was detected ten times or more. Read data end 3 residues before the CDR3 end; the end is taken from the germline J gene. The V call is TRBV10-1, the J call TRBJ2-3; D might be TRBD2 (6 bases). V was shortened by 2 bases and J by 8 bases, with 23 bases between the two germline ends. Germline V CDR1 and CDR2: WNHNN, SYGVQD (reference sequence). The CDR3 is 17 amino acids. The sequenced part of the CDR3 DNA is TGCGCCAGCAGTGAGGGATCCGGGACGGCGTTGGGGGGTACG. This encodes CASSEGSGTALGGT. The whole CDR3 protein is CASSEGSGTALGGTQYF.

To note about this clone: Sequencing ends 3 residues short of the CDR3 end; the germline J gene provides the rest. The V call is TRBV11-3, the J call TRBJ2-2, with TRBD2 matching 7 bases. V shed 2 bases and J 5 bases; nucleotides not matched to a gene: 2. The CDR3 loop spans 14 amino acids. Looked up from germline, CDR1 is SGHNT and CDR2 is YENEEA. The part of the CDR3 DNA that was read is TGTGCCAGCAGCTTAAGTAGCGGGACCGGGGAG. It codes for CASSLSSGTGE. The whole CDR3 region reads CASSLSSGTGELFF.

This clone was detected ten times or more. The read terminates 3 residues before the CDR3 end, so the remaining end is supplied by the germline J gene. The V call is TRBV19, the J call TRBJ2-1, with a possible D match to TRBD1 (6 bases). V lost 5 bases to trimming and J lost 3 bases, with 14 bases between them. Germline CDR1 LNHDA, CDR2 SQIVND (reference sequence). This CDR3 has 15 residues. CDR3 region: CASSPDSTFYNEQFF. The part of the CDR3 DNA that was read is TGTGCCAGTAGTCCGGACAGTACATTCTACAATGAG.

This clone was counted at least ten times. With the read ending 3 residues before the CDR3 end, the germline J gene is used to fill in that end. This chain links TRBV20-1 with TRBJ2-7, with D tentatively TRBD2 (6 bases). The germline V gene encodes CDR1 DFQATT and CDR2 SNEGSKA (reference sequence). The CDR3 covers 15 residues. Trimming removed 6 bases from V and 2 bases from J, with 20 bases in between. CDR3 DNA (partial): TGCAGTGCAACCCAAACCGGGGGAGCAACCTACGAG. Its translation is CSATQTGGATYE. The complete CDR3 protein is CSATQTGGATYEQYF.

This clone has at least ten counts. The sequence runs out 3 residues before the end of the CDR3; the remainder is reconstructed from the germline J gene. The chain joins TRBV6-2 or TRBV6-3 to TRBJ2-1, with TRBD2 matching 7 bases. The CDR3 spans 17 residues. V trimming: 6 bases; J trimming: 3 bases; junction bases outside the gene matches: 14. The germline gives CDR1 MNHEY, CDR2 SVGEGT. The chain's CDR3 is CASRTPLAGVYYNEQFF. The part of the CDR3 DNA that was read is TGTGCCAGCAGGACCCCCTTAGCGGGTGTGTACTACAATGAG.

This clone has a count of ten or more. The sequence runs out 3 residues before the end of the CDR3; the remainder is reconstructed from the germline J gene. V and J are TRBV20-1 and TRBJ2-1; tentative D call: TRBD1 (5 bases). Germline V gives CDR1 DFQATT, CDR2 SNEGSKA (reference sequence). The CDR3 extends over 17 amino acids. Trimming pared 0 bases from V and 4 bases from J, leaving 19 bases between. CDR3 DNA, as far as it was read: TGCAGTGCTAGAGATCGAGTGGGGCCCACTGGATACAATGAG. It encodes CSARDRVGPTGYNE. In full, the CDR3 reads CSARDRVGPTGYNEQFF.

This clone was seen repeatedly, ten times or more. Read sequence stops 3 residues before the CDR3 end, and the germline J gene provides the missing end. This chain joins TRBV6-2 or TRBV6-3 and TRBJ2-7; D remains unclear. Germline CDR1 is MNHEY and CDR2 is SVGEGT. This CDR3 contains 11 residues. The germline V and J ends were trimmed by 6 bases and 6 bases, with 9 bases remaining between them. CDR3 residues: CASSSRVEQYF. CDR3 DNA, as far as it was read: TGTGCCAGCAGCTCTAGAGTCGAG.

This clone was seen repeatedly, ten times or more. The read is 3 residues too short to cover the CDR3 end, so that end is filled in from the germline J gene. The chain employs TRBV5-1 and TRBJ1-2; TRBD1 agrees at 11 bases. V shed 4 bases, J shed 6 bases, and the junction held 8 bases outside the gene matches. Per the germline V gene, CDR1 is SGHRS and CDR2 is YFSETQ. CDR3 length: 15 residues. The covered CDR3 bases are TGCGCCAGCAGCCCGGACAGGGGGCGAGATGATGGC. Amino acids: CASSPDRGRDDG. The whole CDR3 is CASSPDRGRDDGYTF. The entire variable domain, with the rest obtained from reference TRBV5-1 and TRBJ1-2, is as follows: KAGVTQTPRYLIKTRGQQVTLSCSPISGHRSVSWYQQTPGQGLQFLFEYFSETQRNKGNFPGRFSGRQFSNSRSEMNVSTLELGDSALYLCASSPDRGRDDGYTFGSGTRLTVV.

This clone was found many times. The CDR3 extends 3 residues past the end of the read, so its final part is completed from the germline J gene. The chain has TRBV19 and TRBJ2-2, with 10 bases that match TRBD1. V lost 6 bases to trimming and J lost 5 bases; unmatched junction nucleotides: 9. CDR3 size: 16 residues. Germline V gene lookup returns CDR1 LNHDA and CDR2 SQIVND (reference sequence). The CDR3 loop is CASRAGQGFGTGELFF. The part of the CDR3 DNA that was read is TGTGCCAGTAGGGCGGGACAGGGGTTTGGGACCGGGGAG.

The table lists this clone with a few counts. The read halts 3 residues ahead of the CDR3 end, with the missing end drawn from the germline J gene. The rearrangement uses TRBV2 and TRBJ1-6, with 8 bases matching TRBD1. V shed 7 bases, J shed 7 bases, and the junction held 6 bases outside the gene matches. The CDR3 sequence is 14 residues long. CDR1 is SNHLY, CDR2 FYNNEI, per germline. The DNA read from the CDR3 is TGTGCCAGCATCCTACAGGGGGGCAATTCACCC. This translates into CASILQGGNSP. The whole CDR3 sequence reads CASILQGGNSPLHF.

This clone occurred many times. With the read ending 3 residues before the CDR3 end, the germline J gene is used to fill in that end. The V and J genes are TRBV5-3 and TRBJ1-4; 8 bases are shared with TRBD1. TRBV5-3 is placed among ORFs of uncertain function. V lost 3 bases and J lost 8; bases outside the gene matches: 21. The CDR3 is 19 amino acids. CDR3 DNA (partial): TGTGCCAGAAGCTCCGAACCGGGACAGGAGAAGGGCTGCTGCGAAAAA. Translation gives CARSSEPGQEKGCCEK. The whole CDR3 is CARSSEPGQEKGCCEKLFF.

This clone was observed many times. From the germline J gene comes the end of the CDR3, since the read stops 3 residues before it. The chain employs TRBV10-1 and TRBJ1-5; possibly TRBD1 for D (5 bases). In germline, CDR1 is WNHNN, CDR2 SYGVQD (reference sequence). V gave up 9 bases and J gave up 1 base, with 16 bases separating them. The CDR3 spans 15 residues. The covered CDR3 bases are TGCGCCAGACGGGGGACCGACAGCAGCAATCAGCCC. It is translated as CARRGTDSSNQP. In full, the CDR3 reads CARRGTDSSNQPQHF.

This clone has ten or more counts. Sequencing ends 3 residues short of the CDR3 end; the germline J gene provides the rest. J is TRBJ1-2 and V is TRBV7-9; 7 positions match TRBD1. This CDR3 is built from 14 residues. J lost 6 bases, V lost 6 bases, and 10 bases had no gene match. Germline V gene lookup returns CDR1 SEHNR and CDR2 FQNEAQ (reference sequence). The CDR3 region is CASSLGTALNGYTF. The CDR3 DNA, read in part, is TGTGCCAGCAGTCTAGGGACAGCCCTAAATGGC.

This clone has ten or more counts. The read is 3 residues too short to cover the CDR3 end, so that end is filled in from the germline J gene. V usage is TRBV19 and J usage is TRBJ1-2, with D hard to call. CDR1 LNHDA and CDR2 SQIVND come from the germline V gene (reference sequence). The CDR3 runs 12 residues. Trimming removed 3 bases at V and 5 bases at J, with 7 bases between. Incomplete CDR3 DNA: TGTGCCAGTAGTATTGGGCAGTATGGC. This codes for CASSIGQYG. The CDR3 as a whole reads CASSIGQYGYTF.

This clone was counted ten times or more. The sequenced fragment ends 3 residues before the CDR3 boundary, so the rest is inferred from the germline J gene. The chain couples TRBV6-2 or TRBV6-3 to TRBJ2-1, with D tentatively TRBD2 (6 bases). The CDR3 spans 13 residues. CDR1 and CDR2 from the germline V gene are MNHEY and SVGEGT. The germline V and J ends were trimmed by 5 bases and 5 bases, with 10 bases remaining between them. The CDR3 bases that were read are TGTGCCAGCAGTACTTTAGCGGACAATGAG. It encodes CASSTLADNE. The whole CDR3 reads CASSTLADNEQFF.

This clone has a count of ten or more. The sequenced fragment ends 3 residues before the CDR3 boundary, so the rest is inferred from the germline J gene. The chain combines TRBV28 with TRBJ2-7; perhaps TRBD2 as D (6 bases). There are 14 residues in the CDR3. V dropped 5 bases and J dropped 4 bases, with 15 bases sitting between them. Looked up from germline, CDR1 is MDHEN and CDR2 is SYDVKM. The CDR3 loop reads CASSLKARGYEQYF. The covered CDR3 bases are TGTGCCAGCAGTCTCAAGGCGCGGGGATACGAG. Together with reference TRBV28 and TRBJ2-7, the CDR3 gives the full variable domain: DVKVTQSSRYLVKRTGEKVFLECVQDMDHENMFWYRQDPGLGLRLIYFSYDVKMKEKGDIPEGYSVSREKKERFSLILESASTNQTSMYLCASSLKARGYEQYFGPGTRLTVT.

At least ten counts were recorded for this clone. The read falls 3 residues short of the CDR3 end, and the missing part is taken from the germline J gene. V usage is TRBV6-2 or TRBV6-3 and J usage is TRBJ2-1, with 13 bases matching TRBD2. J was trimmed by 9 bases and V by 5 bases; bases with no gene match: 10. CDR1 is MNHEY, CDR2 SVGEGT, per germline. The CDR3 length is 16 residues. The sequenced part of the CDR3 DNA is TGTGCCAGCAGTCCCCGGACTAGCGGGAGAAGGAGTGAG. Amino acids: CASSPRTSGRRSE. The whole CDR3 protein is CASSPRTSGRRSEQFF.

This clone has at least ten counts. The CDR3 is cut off 3 residues early in the read; its end comes from the germline J gene. The V and J genes are TRBV5-1 and TRBJ2-6; TRBD1 might be the D (6 bases). Germline-derived CDR1 and CDR2 are SGHRS and YFSETQ. The CDR3 totals 16 residues. Trimming removed 2 bases from V and 11 bases from J, with 20 bases in between. CDR3 DNA (partial): TGCGCCAGCAGCTTACAGGGTGGAACTTTTGCCGACGTC. This gives the protein CASSLQGGTFADV. From start to end, the CDR3 is CASSLQGGTFADVLTF.

This clone was observed many times. The read terminates 3 residues before the CDR3 end, so the remaining end is supplied by the germline J gene. V and J are TRBV6-2 or TRBV6-3 and TRBJ2-1; D is possibly TRBD1 or TRBD2 (5 bases each). Per germline, CDR1 MNHEY and CDR2 SVGEGT. V was cut by 5 bases and J by 0 bases, with 14 bases left in between. This CDR3 spans 16 amino acids. The CDR3 protein is CASSPRGAISYNEQFF. Incomplete CDR3 DNA: TGTGCCAGCAGTCCCAGAGGGGCGATCTCCTACAATGAG.

This clone was recorded at least ten times. Read data end 3 residues before the CDR3 end; the end is taken from the germline J gene. V usage is TRBV7-8 and J usage is TRBJ2-1; the match to TRBD2 covers 7 bases. The CDR3 totals 15 residues. Germline V gives CDR1 SGHVS, CDR2 FQNEAQ. With 1 base clipped from V and 6 bases from J, the junction kept 6 bases outside the gene matches. The sequenced CDR3 bases are TGTGCCAGCAGCTTAGGGCTAGCGGAAACCAATGAG. The encoded protein is CASSLGLAETNE. The full CDR3 reads CASSLGLAETNEQFF.

This clone was counted at least ten times. The CDR3 end is not reached by the read, which stops 3 residues before it; the germline J gene fills it in. J is TRBJ2-3 and V is TRBV19; TRBD2 matches 14 bases. Germline V gene data show CDR1 as LNHDA and CDR2 as SQIVND (reference sequence). The CDR3 sequence is 16 residues long. V shed 3 bases, J shed 2 bases, and the junction held 1 base outside the gene matches. The covered CDR3 bases are TGTGCCAGTAGTATGGGACTAGCGGGAGCCACAGATACG. Residues: CASSMGLAGATDT. The whole CDR3 protein reads CASSMGLAGATDTQYF. The variable domain in full, with the rest retrieved from reference TRBV19 and TRBJ2-3, is DGGITQSPKYLFRKEGQNVTLSCEQNLNHDAMYWYRQDPGQGLRLIYYSQIVNDFQKGDIAEGYSVSREKKESFPLTVTSAQKNPTAFYLCASSMGLAGATDTQYFGPGTRLTVL.

This clone was recorded at least ten times. The CDR3 is cut off 3 residues early in the read; its end comes from the germline J gene. The rearrangement links TRBV11-3 to TRBJ1-2; a possible D gene is TRBD1 (5 bases). The CDR3 is 12 residues long. CDR1 and CDR2 from the germline V gene are SGHNT and YENEEA. The CDR3 is CASSSGGGGYTF. Incomplete CDR3 DNA: TGTGCCAGCAGCAGCGGGGGAGGCGGC.

This clone has ten or more counts. Sequencing ends 3 residues short of the CDR3 end; the germline J gene provides the rest. The chain has TRBV10-3 and TRBJ2-7; D is undetermined. Trimming shortened V by 7 bases and J by 0 bases, and 13 bases separated the two germline ends. CDR3 length: 14 residues. Per germline, CDR1 ENHRY and CDR2 SYGVKD. The chain's CDR3 is CAIKGRQDSYEQYF. Partial CDR3 DNA: TGTGCCATCAAAGGCCGACAAGACTCCTACGAG.